Below, one T cell receptor beta chain is given with its context. The antigen remains unidentified. These data come from a study of shared clonotypes between healthy human individuals. The overall study: CD4 naive and memory got three plates each, CD8 naive two, CD8 memory one.

Study-level points and caveats: Non-shared clonotypes displayed generation probabilities falling below those of clonotypes present in all four donors. Large depth notwithstanding, sorted-subset sequencing proved incomplete by rarefaction.

TCRdb's copy holds only in-frame clones and misses some; the assay was immunoSEQ multiplex PCR. Among some 1,100,000 clones listed, around 78% were seen once. The sample consisted of memory CD4+ T cells from PBMCs. The subset is: CD45RA-negative fraction. This receptor was taken from a man between 18 and 29 years old in good health. Some clones in this sample may be carry-over from other donors' samples.

The CDR3 sequence: CASTYQGTSTGELFF. Here the CDR3 DNA reads TGTGCCAGCACGTACCAGGGCACCTCCACCGGGGAGCTGTTTTTT. The chain recombines TRBV2 with TRBJ2-2; tentatively, D is TRBD1 (5 bases). This CDR3 spans 15 amino acids. Trimming removed 7 bases from V and 4 bases from J, with 16 bases in between. Germline-derived CDR1 and CDR2 are SNHLY and FYNNEI.